This TCR beta chain was recovered during a study of identical twins. The study, taken as a whole, reports: Abundant beta clonotypes from cord blood bore fewer insertions; memory repertoires lacked this pattern.

Germline CDR1 reads LNHDA; CDR2 reads SQIVND (reference sequence). This CDR3 is 16 amino acids long. Unmatched junction bases numbered 3, after V lost 1 base and J lost 4 bases. Every donor was a healthy Caucasian. This clonotype occurred a few times. Its target is not known. cDNA carried unique molecular identifiers, and a universal primer site was added by template switching. TCRdb analysed the 5' RACE reads with MiXCR anew, one entry per CDR3 protein. Seen here are 640,000 or so distinct CDR3 sequences, 5.5% to 6.5% observed once, and the top ten hold around 1.7%. Input material: naive T cells sorted from blood. This sequence was found in a man younger than 35 in good health. The rearrangement joins TRBV19 to TRBJ2-3; TRBD1 agrees at 12 bases. The CDR3 sequence: CASSIAGQGAPDTQYF. DNA for the CDR3: TGTGCCAGTAGTATAGCGGGACAGGGGGCCCCAGATACGCAGTATTTT. The entire variable domain, with the rest obtained from reference TRBV19 and TRBJ2-3, is as follows: DGGITQSPKYLFRKEGQNVTLSCEQNLNHDAMYWYRQDPGQGLRLIYYSQIVNDFQKGDIAEGYSVSREKKESFPLTVTSAQKNPTAFYLCASSIAGQGAPDTQYFGPGTRLTVL.